A single sample gave rise to the 24 T cell receptor beta chains below, sequenced in a study of T cell changes during pregnancy in multiple sclerosis. Repertoires were generated with immunoSEQ multiplex PCR, while TCRdb's copy carries only in-frame clones and drops some. The table lists 45,000 to 60,000 clones, approximately 90% of them singletons, with approximately 0.21% in the top ten. The sample in question was CD4+ T cells from peripheral blood mononuclear cells, obtained in the second trimester of pregnancy. Receptors originate from a female donor with multiple sclerosis, enrolled in a pregnancy study.

The chain has TRBV7-9 and TRBJ2-4; 7 nucleotides match TRBD1. CDR3 size: 16 residues. The V segment lost 2 bases and the J segment 5 bases; nucleotides outside the gene matches: 9. Per germline, CDR1 SEHNR and CDR2 FQNEAQ (reference sequence). CDR3 protein: CASSLSRQGGENIQYF. CDR3 sequence (DNA): TGTGCCAGCAGCTTATCCAGACAGGGTGGAGAAAACATTCAGTACTTC. The full variable domain, with the rest looked up from reference TRBV7-9 and TRBJ2-4, is DTGVSQNPRHKITKRGQNVTFRCDPISEHNRLYWYRQTLGQGPEFLTYFQNEAQLEKSRLLSDRFSAERPKGSFSTLEIQRTEQGDSAMYLCASSLSRQGGENIQYFGAGTRLSVL.

CDR3 in amino acids: CASSQSAGTAKNIQYF. The CDR3 DNA follows: TGCGCCAGCAGCCAATCCGCCGGGACAGCAAAAAACATTCAGTACTTC. The rearrangement joins TRBV4-1 to TRBJ2-4; 7 nucleotides match TRBD1. The CDR3 is made up of 16 amino acids. V gave up 2 bases and J gave up 4 bases; unmatched junction bases: 8. CDR1 MGHRA and CDR2 YSYEKL come from the germline V gene.

This clone appeared a single time. The V gene is TRBV30, the J gene TRBJ2-3, with TRBD1 identical over 9 bases. Looked up from germline, CDR1 is GTSNPN and CDR2 is SVGIG (reference sequence). After removal of 0 bases from V and 0 bases from J, the junction contained 1 base not matched to a gene. CDR3 length equals 15 residues. This chain's CDR3 is CAWSVGQGSTDTQYF. The CDR3, as DNA: TGTGCCTGGAGTGTGGGACAGGGAAGCACAGATACGCAGTATTTT.

The chain combines TRBV18 with TRBJ2-7; D not certain. The CDR3 has 14 amino acids. In germline, CDR1 is KGHSH, CDR2 LQKENI. With 2 bases removed from V and 1 base from J, the gap between germline ends came to 9 bases. The CDR3 spells CASSPMTGSYEQYF. The CDR3 region has the DNA TGTGCCAGCTCACCAATGACGGGTTCCTACGAGCAGTACTTC.

This chain joins TRBV28 and TRBJ2-2, with TRBD1 as a possible D gene (5 bases). There are 14 residues in the CDR3. With 6 bases removed from V and 3 bases from J, the gap between germline ends came to 11 bases. CDR1 is MDHEN, CDR2 SYDVKM, per germline. CDR3 nucleotides: TGTGCCAGCAGCCCTCGACAGTACACCGGGGAGCTGTTTTTT. It yields the protein CASSPRQYTGELFF. The full variable domain, in which reference TRBV28 and TRBJ2-2 provide the parts outside the CDR3, is DVKVTQSSRYLVKRTGEKVFLECVQDMDHENMFWYRQDPGLGLRLIYFSYDVKMKEKGDIPEGYSVSREKKERFSLILESASTNQTSMYLCASSPRQYTGELFFGEGSRLTVL.

The rearrangement uses TRBV6-6 and TRBJ1-4; TRBD1 agrees at 8 bases. The CDR3 loop spans 14 amino acids. From germline, CDR1 is MNHNY and CDR2 SVGAGI (reference sequence). J gave up 11 bases and V 6 bases, and 11 bases lay outside the gene matches. For the CDR3, the DNA is TGTGCCAGCAGAAACCCTCAGGACAGGGCCAAACTGTTTTTT. Translated, it gives CASRNPQDRAKLFF.

This chain links TRBV2 with TRBJ1-5, with 9 bases that match TRBD1. CDR1 and CDR2 (germline): SNHLY, FYNNEI. J lost 9 bases, V lost 7 bases, and 10 bases had no gene match. The CDR3 length is 14 residues. CDR3 in amino acids: CASTRDRALSPQHF. The CDR3 DNA reads as TGTGCCAGCACCCGGGACAGGGCCCTTTCGCCCCAGCATTTT.

This chain links TRBV7-3 with TRBJ2-2; TRBD1 is a possible D gene (5 bases). V was cut by 5 bases and J by 9 bases, with 16 bases left in between. CDR1 SGHTA and CDR2 FQGTGA come from the germline V gene. The CDR3 sequence is 14 residues long. The DNA for the CDR3 is TGTGCCAGCAGCAATAAGACAGTGACCCGGGAGCTGTTTTTT. Translated: CASSNKTVTRELFF.

The chain joins TRBV11-3 to TRBJ2-5, with D tentatively TRBD1 (6 bases). Germline-derived CDR1 and CDR2 are SGHNT and YENEEA. The CDR3 has 17 residues. V lost 0 bases, J lost 4 bases, and 18 bases lay in between. The CDR3 DNA reads as TGTGCCAGCAGCTTAGACCGCAGGGGTTTTTTGGGAGAGACCCAGTACTTC. Amino acid sequence: CASSLDRRGFLGETQYF.

In its sample, this clone was seen once. The chain combines TRBV5-4 with TRBJ2-1; 10 nucleotides agree with TRBD1. Germline V gives CDR1 SGHNT, CDR2 YYREEE (reference sequence). The ends lost 0 bases at V and 10 bases at J; junction bases unmatched: 10. The CDR3 runs 16 residues. The CDR3 protein is CASSLGAPDRGAEQFF. CDR3 nucleotide sequence: TGTGCCAGCAGCTTGGGAGCCCCGGACAGGGGGGCCGAGCAGTTCTTC.

For the CDR3, the DNA is TGTGCCAGTAGTATACCAGGCGGGGAAGGATATGGCTACACCTTC. Its translation is CASSIPGGEGYGYTF. This chain connects TRBV19 to TRBJ1-2; D gene ambiguous. The CDR3 is made up of 15 amino acids. Trimming pared 2 bases from V and 5 bases from J, leaving 15 bases between. CDR1 LNHDA and CDR2 SQIVND come from the germline V gene (reference sequence).

This chain joins TRBV10-2 and TRBJ1-2, with 7 bases identical to TRBD1. The CDR3 has 13 residues. V lost 2 bases, J lost 3 bases, and 0 bases stayed unmatched. Germline CDR1 WSHSY, CDR2 SAAADI. The CDR3: CASSETGDYGYTF. The CDR3 nucleotides read TGCGCCAGCAGTGAGACAGGGGACTATGGCTACACCTTC.

The gene calls are TRBV27 and TRBJ2-1; TRBD1 matches at 8 bases. Germline V gives CDR1 MNHEY, CDR2 SMNVEV (reference sequence). The J segment lost 2 bases and the V segment lost 5 bases, leaving 8 bases of the junction unmatched. This CDR3 has 16 residues. This chain's CDR3 is CASSPEGQGTYNEQFF. The CDR3 nucleotides read TGTGCCAGCAGTCCCGAAGGACAGGGTACCTACAATGAGCAGTTCTTC.

This clone showed up just once. The chain has TRBV6-5 and TRBJ1-6, with 9 bases aligning to TRBD1. The CDR3 runs 14 residues. V was pared by 7 bases and J by 7 bases, with 5 bases of the junction left unmatched. Germline V gene sequence: CDR1 MNHEY, CDR2 SVGAGI. The CDR3 is CASTPGQGNSPLHF. Written as DNA, the CDR3 is TGTGCCAGCACCCCGGGACAGGGCAATTCACCCCTCCACTTT.

The rearrangement links TRBV6-5 to TRBJ1-2; no clear D gene. The CDR3 has 11 residues. Trimming stripped 6 bases from V and 8 bases from J, with 10 bases between. The V gene's germline CDR1 is MNHEY and CDR2 SVGAGI. CDR3 DNA: TGTGCCAGCAGAACCTCCGGGGGCTACACCTTC. Its translation: CASRTSGGYTF.

The V call is TRBV4-1, the J call TRBJ2-1; weak D call: TRBD2 (8 bases). Trimming took 1 base from V and 7 from J, leaving 20 bases between them. Germline CDR1 MGHRA, CDR2 YSYEKL. The CDR3 has 17 residues. CDR3 nucleotides: TGCGCCAGCAGCCAAGGATACGGGACTAGGGGGCTGAATGAGCAGTTCTTC. Protein: CASSQGYGTRGLNEQFF.

The V call is TRBV2, the J call TRBJ2-3; 9 positions match TRBD1. Germline V gives CDR1 SNHLY, CDR2 FYNNEI. Losses at the gene ends were 6 bases for V and 4 bases for J; bases not matched to a gene: 8. The CDR3 spans 15 residues. This CDR3 reads CASSGQGIEADTQYF. Here the CDR3 DNA reads TGTGCCAGCAGCGGACAGGGGATAGAAGCAGATACGCAGTATTTT.

The rearrangement links TRBV6-5 to TRBJ1-1, with unresolved D. Per germline, CDR1 MNHEY and CDR2 SVGAGI. The V and J ends lost 4 bases and 4 bases respectively, with 7 bases between them. The CDR3 runs to 12 residues. The CDR3 spells CASSFRGTEAFF. CDR3 nucleotide sequence: TGTGCCAGCAGTTTTAGAGGCACTGAAGCTTTCTTT.

This clone was counted once. The chain links TRBV15 to TRBJ2-5, with TRBD2 matching over 10 bases. Germline CDR1 LNHNV, CDR2 YYDKDF (reference sequence). This CDR3 is 18 amino acids long. With V trimmed by 0 bases and J by 4 bases, 11 bases remained unmatched. The CDR3 here is CATSRESVAGGFGETQYF. The DNA of the CDR3 is TGTGCCACCAGCAGAGAATCAGTAGCGGGAGGATTCGGAGAGACCCAGTACTTC.

This clone was seen only once. This chain connects TRBV5-1 to TRBJ2-7, with D perhaps matching TRBD1 (7 bases). CDR3 length: 13 amino acids. The V gene lost 4 bases and the J gene lost 4 bases, with 12 bases spanning the gap. Germline CDR1 reads SGHRS; CDR2 reads YFSETQ. The CDR3 nucleotides read TGCGCCAGCAGCCCGACAGGGAGGTACGAGCAGTACTTC. This sequence encodes CASSPTGRYEQYF.

The CDR3 sequence: CASSLGSSSGRGEQFF. DNA for the CDR3: TGCGCCAGCAGCTTGGGGTCTTCTAGCGGGAGGGGTGAGCAGTTCTTC. The chain employs TRBV5-1 and TRBJ2-1, with TRBD2 matching over 12 bases. The CDR3 contains 16 residues. Germline CDR1 and CDR2: SGHRS and YFSETQ. Trimming cost V 0 bases and J 9 bases; bases outside gene matches: 7.

This clone was picked up one time. This chain links TRBV7-2 with TRBJ2-5; 7 bases align to TRBD1. Germline CDR1 SGHTA, CDR2 FQGNSA. With 2 bases clipped from V and 1 base from J, the junction kept 7 bases outside the gene matches. The CDR3 totals 16 residues. CDR3 coding DNA: TGTGCCAGCAGCTTACTGGGGACAGCCTTCCAAGAGACCCAGTACTTC. As protein: CASSLLGTAFQETQYF. Complete variable domain (other parts from reference TRBV7-2 and TRBJ2-5): GAGVSQSPSNKVTEKGKDVELRCDPISGHTALYWYRQSLGQGLEFLIYFQGNSAPDKSGLPSDRFSAERTGGSVSTLTIQRTQQEDSAVYLCASSLLGTAFQETQYFGPGTRLLVL.

The chain recombines TRBV10-2 with TRBJ1-5, with TRBD1 as a possible D gene (6 bases). The length of the CDR3 is 12 residues. Germline CDR1 reads WSHSY; CDR2 reads SAAADI. Trimming removed 4 bases from V and 10 bases from J, with 11 bases in between. CDR3 coding DNA: TGCGCCAGCAGTGGGAGGGGGGGCCCCCAGCATTTT. Translated, it gives CASSGRGGPQHF.

This chain uses TRBV15 with TRBJ1-5; D gene unclear. This CDR3 region has 17 residues. Trimming shortened V by 4 bases and J by 10 bases, and 26 bases separated the two germline ends. Germline CDR1 LNHNV, CDR2 YYDKDF (reference sequence). CDR3 loop: CATSNPRSRPPGEPQHF. The CDR3 DNA is TGTGCCACCAGCAACCCCCGGTCCCGGCCCCCGGGAGAACCCCAGCATTTT.